These T cell receptor beta chains were read from a single sample in a study of T cells after somatic rescue of genetic block. TCRdb's copy holds only in-frame clones and misses some; the assay was immunoSEQ multiplex PCR. The repertoire consists of roughly 67,000 clones, with roughly 90% occurring once and the leading ten covering just under 3%. The sample taken for sequencing was peripheral blood mononuclear cells (PBMCs). The receptors stem from a man aged 35 to 55. Both conserved end residues are part of each CDR3. Each record gives: clone size, J gene, V gene, D gene, CDR3 protein, CDR3 DNA. The D gene is left open where the match is weak. The listing skips clone size in some rows; elsewhere it reads once, few, many or a size class.

>.|TRBJ2-1|TRBV5-8|.
CASIVGASYNEQFF
TGTGCCAGCATCGTAGGGGCCTCCTACAATGAGCAGTTCTTC
>.|TRBJ1-6|TRBV19|.
CASSMGTYGRSPLHF
TGTGCCAGTAGTATGGGGACTTATGGTCGTTCACCCCTCCACTTT
>.|TRBJ1-3|TRBV18|.
CASSPLLPGTDSSGNTIYF
TGTGCCAGCTCACCACTACTCCCCGGGACGGACTCCTCTGGAAACACCATATATTTT
>few|TRBJ1-4|TRBV7-9|.
CASGARMEKLFF
TGTGCCTCAGGCGCCCGTATGGAAAAACTGTTTTTT
>.|TRBJ2-7|TRBV7-9|.
CASSLDRLPSYEQYF
TGTGCCAGCAGCTTAGACCGACTACCCTCCTACGAGCAGTACTTC
>.|TRBJ1-5|TRBV9|.
CASSVGINQPQHF
TGTGCCAGCAGCGTAGGTATCAATCAGCCCCAGCATTTT
>.|TRBJ2-7|TRBV11-2|.
CASSPVMGFSYEQYF
TGTGCCAGCAGCCCAGTGATGGGCTTCTCCTACGAGCAGTACTTC
>few|TRBJ1-2|TRBV11-2|.
CASSLGRRGGYTF
TGTGCCAGCAGCTTAGGAAGGCGGGGCGGCTACACCTTC
>.|TRBJ2-1|TRBV6-4|TRBD2
CASSDPPSSGGAGEQFF
TGTGCCAGCAGTGATCCGCCGTCTAGCGGGGGAGCCGGGGAGCAGTTCTTC
>.|TRBJ2-7|TRBV10-3|.
CAVASGDGAYEQYF
TGTGCCGTCGCTTCCGGGGACGGCGCCTACGAGCAGTACTTC
>.|TRBJ1-2|TRBV6-5|.
CASSAQGFYGYTF
TGTGCCAGCAGTGCCCAGGGATTCTATGGCTACACCTTC
>once|TRBJ2-7|TRBV6-1|.
CASSSRDGSYEQYF
TGTGCCAGCAGTAGCCGGGACGGTTCCTACGAGCAGTACTTC
>.|TRBJ1-1|TRBV11-2|.
CASSLAFRGSTEAFF
TGTGCCAGCAGCTTAGCGTTTCGGGGGAGCACTGAAGCTTTCTTT
>once|TRBJ2-7|TRBV20-1|.
CSANSGYEQYF
TGCAGTGCTAATAGTGGCTACGAGCAGTACTTC
>.|TRBJ2-2|TRBV28|.
CASRRTENTGELFF
TGTGCCAGCAGGAGGACAGAGAACACCGGGGAGCTGTTTTTT
>.|TRBJ2-3|TRBV2|TRBD2
CASSELVAGSDTQYF
TGTGCCAGCAGTGAACTGGTAGCGGGATCAGATACGCAGTATTTT
>.|TRBJ1-6|TRBV30|.
CAWRGHSNSPLHF
TGTGCCTGGAGGGGACATTCCAATTCACCCCTCCACTTT
>.|TRBJ1-2|TRBV7-9|.
CASSLRGETYPNGYTF
TGTGCCAGCAGCCTACGTGGCGAGACCTATCCCAATGGCTACACCTTC
>.|TRBJ2-1|TRBV14|.
CASSPDWNEQFF
TGTGCCAGCAGCCCCGACTGGAATGAGCAGTTCTTC
>.|TRBJ2-1|TRBV6-5|TRBD1
CATRDRVWGEQFF
TGTGCCACCCGGGACAGGGTGTGGGGTGAGCAGTTCTTC
>.|TRBJ1-1|TRBV19|.
CASSGSAGVGTEAFF
TGTGCCAGTAGTGGGTCCGCGGGGGTCGGAACTGAAGCTTTCTTT
>.|TRBJ2-3|TRBV28|.
CASSFGIGGTDTQYF
TGTGCCAGCAGCTTCGGGATAGGGGGCACAGATACGCAGTATTTT
>.|TRBJ2-7|TRBV5-5|TRBD2
CASSLTSGGLREQYF
TGTGCCAGCAGCCTAACTAGCGGGGGCCTTAGGGAGCAGTACTTC
>.|TRBJ2-7|TRBV6-5|TRBD2
CASSSSGTEQYF
TGTGCCAGCAGTTCTAGCGGGACCGAGCAGTACTTC
>once|TRBJ2-7|TRBV4-1|.
CASSLGISSYEQYF
TGCGCCAGCAGCCTAGGCATCAGCTCCTACGAGCAGTACTTC
>.|TRBJ2-5|TRBV10-3|TRBD2
CAISGLAGELETQYF
TGTGCCATCAGTGGGCTAGCGGGGGAGCTGGAGACCCAGTACTTC